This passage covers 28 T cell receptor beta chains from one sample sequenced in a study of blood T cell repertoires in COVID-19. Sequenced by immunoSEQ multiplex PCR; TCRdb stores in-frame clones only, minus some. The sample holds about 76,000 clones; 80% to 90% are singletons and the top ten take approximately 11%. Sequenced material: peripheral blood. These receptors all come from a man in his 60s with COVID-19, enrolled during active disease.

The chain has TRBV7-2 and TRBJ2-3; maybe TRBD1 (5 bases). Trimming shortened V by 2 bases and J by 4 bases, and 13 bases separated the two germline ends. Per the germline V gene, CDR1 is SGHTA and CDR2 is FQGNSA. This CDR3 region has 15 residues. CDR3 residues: CASSLNPQGADTQYF. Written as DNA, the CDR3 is TGTGCCAGCAGCTTAAATCCGCAGGGTGCAGATACGCAGTATTTT.

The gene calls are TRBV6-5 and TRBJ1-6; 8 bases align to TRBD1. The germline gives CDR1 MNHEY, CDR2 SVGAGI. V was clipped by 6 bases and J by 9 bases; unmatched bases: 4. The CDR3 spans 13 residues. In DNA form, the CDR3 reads TGTGCCAGCAGGACAGGGGAGAGTTCACCCCTCCACTTT. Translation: CASRTGESSPLHF.

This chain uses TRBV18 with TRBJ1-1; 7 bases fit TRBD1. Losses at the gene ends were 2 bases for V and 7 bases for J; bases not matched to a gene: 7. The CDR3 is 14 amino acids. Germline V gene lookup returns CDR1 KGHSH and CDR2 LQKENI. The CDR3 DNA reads TGTGCCAGCTCACCATCAGGGGGAGATATTGAAGCTTTCTTT. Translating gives CASSPSGGDIEAFF.

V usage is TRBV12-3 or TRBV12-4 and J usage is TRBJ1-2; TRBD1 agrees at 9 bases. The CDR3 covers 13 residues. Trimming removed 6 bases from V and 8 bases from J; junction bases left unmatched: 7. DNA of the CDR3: TGTGCCAGCAGCTCCGACAGGGGGATAGGCTACACCTTC. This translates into CASSSDRGIGYTF.

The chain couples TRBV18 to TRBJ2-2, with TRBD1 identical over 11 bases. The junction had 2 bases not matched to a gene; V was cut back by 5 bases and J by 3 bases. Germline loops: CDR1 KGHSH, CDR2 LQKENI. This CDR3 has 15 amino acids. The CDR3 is CASSGQGADTGELFF. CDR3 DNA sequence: TGTGCCAGCTCAGGACAGGGGGCGGACACCGGGGAGCTGTTTTTT.

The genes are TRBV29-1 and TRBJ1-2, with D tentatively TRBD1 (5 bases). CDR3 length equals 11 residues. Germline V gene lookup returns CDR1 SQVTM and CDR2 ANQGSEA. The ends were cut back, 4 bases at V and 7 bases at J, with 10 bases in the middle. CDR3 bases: TGCAGCGTTGTGCGGGGGGTTGGCTACACCTTC. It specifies CSVVRGVGYTF. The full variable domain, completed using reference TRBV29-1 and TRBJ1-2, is SAVISQKPSRDICQRGTSLTIQCQVDSQVTMMFWYRQQPGQSLTLIATANQGSEATYESGFVIDKFPISRPNLTFSTLTVSNMSPEDSSIYLCSVVRGVGYTFGSGTRLTVV.

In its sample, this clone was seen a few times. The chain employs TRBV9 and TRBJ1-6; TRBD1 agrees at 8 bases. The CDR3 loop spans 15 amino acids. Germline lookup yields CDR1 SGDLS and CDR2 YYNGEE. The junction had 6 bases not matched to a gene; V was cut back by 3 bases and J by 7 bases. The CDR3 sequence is CASSAIGTGNSPLHF. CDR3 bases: TGTGCCAGCAGCGCGATCGGGACAGGCAATTCACCCCTCCACTTT.

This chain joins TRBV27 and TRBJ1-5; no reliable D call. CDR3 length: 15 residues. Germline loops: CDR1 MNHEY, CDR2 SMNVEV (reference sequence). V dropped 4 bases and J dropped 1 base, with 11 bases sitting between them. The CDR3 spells CASSSGMGSNQPQHF. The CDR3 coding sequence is TGTGCCAGCAGTTCCGGGATGGGGAGCAATCAGCCCCAGCATTTT.

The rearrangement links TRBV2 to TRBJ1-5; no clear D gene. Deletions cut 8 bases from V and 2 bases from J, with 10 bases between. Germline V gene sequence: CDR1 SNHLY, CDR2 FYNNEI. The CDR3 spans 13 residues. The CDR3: CASCQEGNQPQHF. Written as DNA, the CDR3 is TGTGCCAGCTGCCAGGAAGGCAATCAGCCCCAGCATTTT.

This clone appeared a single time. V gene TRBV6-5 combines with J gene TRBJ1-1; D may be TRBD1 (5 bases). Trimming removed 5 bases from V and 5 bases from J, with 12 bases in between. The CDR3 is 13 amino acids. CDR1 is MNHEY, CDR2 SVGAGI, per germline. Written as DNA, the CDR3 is TGTGCCAGCAGTCAGGACCGGGGGACTGAAGCTTTCTTT. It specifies CASSQDRGTEAFF.

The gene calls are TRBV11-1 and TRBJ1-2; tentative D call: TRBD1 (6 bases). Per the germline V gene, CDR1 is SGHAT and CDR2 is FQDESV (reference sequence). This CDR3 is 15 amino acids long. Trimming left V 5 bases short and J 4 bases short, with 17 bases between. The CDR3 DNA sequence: TGTGCCAGCAGCCCAACTTCGGACAGAGGCTATGGCTACACCTTC. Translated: CASSPTSDRGYGYTF.

The CDR3 region has the DNA TGTGCCAGCAGCCAAGGTTCCGGGACTAGCGGGGCAGAGACCCAGTACTTC. The encoded protein is CASSQGSGTSGAETQYF. This chain connects TRBV14 to TRBJ2-5, with TRBD2 matching over 13 bases. Looked up from germline, CDR1 is SGHDN and CDR2 is FVKESK. V dropped 1 base and J dropped 4; count of bases not matched to a gene: 6. This CDR3 has 17 amino acids. Combining the CDR3 with reference TRBV14 and TRBJ2-5 gives the whole variable domain EAGVTQFPSHSVIEKGQTVTLRCDPISGHDNLYWYRRVMGKEIKFLLHFVKESKQDESGMPNNRFLAERTGGTYSTLKVQPAELEDSGVYFCASSQGSGTSGAETQYFGPGTRLLVL.

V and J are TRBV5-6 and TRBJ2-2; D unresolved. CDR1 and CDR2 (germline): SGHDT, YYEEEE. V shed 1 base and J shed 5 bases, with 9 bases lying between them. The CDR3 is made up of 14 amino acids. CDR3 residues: CASSLTLATGELFF. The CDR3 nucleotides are TGTGCCAGCAGCTTGACCTTGGCTACCGGGGAGCTGTTTTTT.

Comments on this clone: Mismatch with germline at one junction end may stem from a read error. The CDR3 nucleotides are TGTGCCAGCAGCCGAGGTGGAACAGGGGCCCCTAATGGGCAGTTCTTC. Translation gives CASSRGGTGAPNGQFF. This chain connects TRBV13 to TRBJ2-1, with TRBD1 matching over 7 bases. The CDR3 has 16 amino acids. The germline V gene encodes CDR1 PRHDT and CDR2 FYEKMQ (reference sequence).

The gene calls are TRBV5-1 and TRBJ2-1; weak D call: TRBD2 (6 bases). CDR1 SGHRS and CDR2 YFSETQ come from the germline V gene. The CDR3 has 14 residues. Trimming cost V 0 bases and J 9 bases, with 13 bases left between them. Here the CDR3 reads CASSLGLVGVEQFF. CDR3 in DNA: TGCGCCAGCAGCTTGGGACTAGTAGGGGTTGAGCAGTTCTTC.

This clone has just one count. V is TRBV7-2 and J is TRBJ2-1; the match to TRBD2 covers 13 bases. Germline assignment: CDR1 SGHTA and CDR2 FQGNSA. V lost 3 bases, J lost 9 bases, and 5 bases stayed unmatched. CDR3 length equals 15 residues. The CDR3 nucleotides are TGTGCCAGCAGCTTGACTAGCGGGAGGTCCAGTGAGCAGTTCTTC. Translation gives CASSLTSGRSSEQFF.

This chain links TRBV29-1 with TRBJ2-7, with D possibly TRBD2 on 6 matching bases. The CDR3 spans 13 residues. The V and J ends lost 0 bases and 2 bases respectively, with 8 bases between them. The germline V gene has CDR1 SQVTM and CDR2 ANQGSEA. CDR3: CSVEDWEAYEQYF. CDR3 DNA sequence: TGCAGCGTTGAAGATTGGGAGGCCTACGAGCAGTACTTC.

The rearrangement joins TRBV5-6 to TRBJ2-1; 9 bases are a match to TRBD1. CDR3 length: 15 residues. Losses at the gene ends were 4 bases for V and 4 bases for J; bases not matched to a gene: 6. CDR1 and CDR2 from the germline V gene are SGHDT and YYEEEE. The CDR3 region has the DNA TGTGCCAGCAGCAGAACAGGGGGCGCTTACAATGAGCAGTTCTTC. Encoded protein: CASSRTGGAYNEQFF.

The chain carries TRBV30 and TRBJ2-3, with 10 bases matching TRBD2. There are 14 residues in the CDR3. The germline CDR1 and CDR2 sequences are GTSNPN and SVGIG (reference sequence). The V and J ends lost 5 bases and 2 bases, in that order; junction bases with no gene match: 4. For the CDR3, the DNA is TGTGCCTGGGTGAGCGGGAGGGCCACAGATACGCAGTATTTT. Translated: CAWVSGRATDTQYF.

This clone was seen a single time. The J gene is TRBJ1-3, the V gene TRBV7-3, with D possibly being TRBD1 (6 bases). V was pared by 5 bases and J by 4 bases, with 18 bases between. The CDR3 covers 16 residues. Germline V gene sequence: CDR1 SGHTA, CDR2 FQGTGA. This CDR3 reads CASSTRQVGAGNTIYF. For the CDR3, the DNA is TGTGCCAGCAGCACCCGACAGGTGGGTGCAGGAAACACCATATATTTT. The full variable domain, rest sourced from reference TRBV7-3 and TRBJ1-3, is GAGVSQTPSNKVTEKGKYVELRCDPISGHTALYWYRQSLGQGPEFLIYFQGTGAADDSGLPNDRFFAVRPEGSVSTLKIQRTERGDSAVYLCASSTRQVGAGNTIYFGEGSWLTVV.

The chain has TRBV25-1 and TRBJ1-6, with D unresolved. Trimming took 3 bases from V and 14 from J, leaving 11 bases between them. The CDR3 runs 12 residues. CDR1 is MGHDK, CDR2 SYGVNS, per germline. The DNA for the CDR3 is TGTGCCAGCAGTGATCTGGGCAAAGCCCTCCACTTT. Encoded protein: CASSDLGKALHF.

The CDR3 coding sequence is TGTGCCAGCAGGAGGTACCAAGAGACCCAGTACTTC. Translated, it gives CASRRYQETQYF. This sequence joins TRBV6-5 and TRBJ2-5; no clear D gene. Trimming stripped 6 bases from V and 0 bases from J, with 5 bases between. The CDR3 is 12 residues long. Germline assignment: CDR1 MNHEY and CDR2 SVGAGI.

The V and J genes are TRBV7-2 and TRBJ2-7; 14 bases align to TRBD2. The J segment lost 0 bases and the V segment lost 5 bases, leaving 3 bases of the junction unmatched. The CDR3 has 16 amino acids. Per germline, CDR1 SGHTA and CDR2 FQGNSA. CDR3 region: CASSLGLAGASYEQYF. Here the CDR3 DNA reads TGTGCCAGCAGCCTGGGACTAGCGGGAGCCTCCTACGAGCAGTACTTC.

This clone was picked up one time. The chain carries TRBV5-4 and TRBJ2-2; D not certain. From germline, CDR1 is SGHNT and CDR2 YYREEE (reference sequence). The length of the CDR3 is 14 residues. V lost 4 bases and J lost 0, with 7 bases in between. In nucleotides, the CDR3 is TGTGCCAGCAGCGGGCAACCGAACACCGGGGAGCTGTTTTTT. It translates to CASSGQPNTGELFF.

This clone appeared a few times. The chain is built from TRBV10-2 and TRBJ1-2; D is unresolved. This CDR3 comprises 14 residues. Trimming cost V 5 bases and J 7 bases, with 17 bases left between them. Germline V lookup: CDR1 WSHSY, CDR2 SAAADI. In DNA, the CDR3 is TGCGCCAGCAGTCCCGACCGGACTGTGGCTGGCTACACCTTC. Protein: CASSPDRTVAGYTF.

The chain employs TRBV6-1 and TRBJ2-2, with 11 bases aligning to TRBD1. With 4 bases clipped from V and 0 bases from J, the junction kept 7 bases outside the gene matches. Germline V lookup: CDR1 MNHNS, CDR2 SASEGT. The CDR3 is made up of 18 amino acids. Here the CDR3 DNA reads TGTGCCAGCAGTGGGGACCGGACAGGGGGCACGAACACCGGGGAGCTGTTTTTT. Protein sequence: CASSGDRTGGTNTGELFF.

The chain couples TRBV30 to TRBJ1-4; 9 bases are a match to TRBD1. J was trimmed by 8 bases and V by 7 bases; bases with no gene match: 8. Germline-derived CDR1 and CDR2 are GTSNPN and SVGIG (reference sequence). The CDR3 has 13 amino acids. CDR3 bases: TGTGCCTCCCGACAGGGGGATTGGGAAAAACTGTTTTTT. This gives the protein CASRQGDWEKLFF.

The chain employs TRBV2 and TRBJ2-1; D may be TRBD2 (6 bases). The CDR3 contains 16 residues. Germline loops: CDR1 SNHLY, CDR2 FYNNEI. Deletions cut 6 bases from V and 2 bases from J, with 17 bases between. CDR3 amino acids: CASSGTGRSTYNEQFF. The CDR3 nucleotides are TGTGCCAGCAGCGGGACTGGGCGTTCTACCTACAATGAGCAGTTCTTC.